What follows describes a single TCR beta chain. The target antigen is unknown. Each donor gave 2.5 ml of peripheral blood. The CDR3 covers 13 residues. Per germline, CDR1 SGHNT and CDR2 YENEEA. This sample stems from a study of monozygotic twins with inflammatory bowel disease. Each sample's cDNA came from eight separate reactions. TCRdb re-called the 5' RACE reads; one entry per CDR3 protein, DNA not given. The sample holds 150,000 or so distinct CDR3 sequences. Study conclusions and caveats: Between concordant and discordant twins, repertoire similarity failed to differ, a result that limited power may explain.

Sequenced sample: blood. The sequence derives from a human donor with ulcerative colitis or Crohn's disease, or a healthy co-twin of an affected twin (not recorded which). The chain is built from TRBV11-3 and TRBJ2-2; TCRdb's assignment of TRBD1 cannot be checked, as there is no DNA. This CDR3 is CASSLVLGQRLFF. Complete variable domain (other parts from reference TRBV11-3 and TRBJ2-2): EAGVVQSPRYKIIEKKQPVAFWCNPISGHNTLYWYLQNLGQGPELLIRYENEEAVDDSQLPKDRFSAERLKGVDSTLKIQPAELGDSAVYLCASSLVLGQRLFFGEGSRLTVL.